Shown below are 4 T cell receptor beta chains from a single sample sequenced in a study of vaccination and CD4 T cells after COVID-19. Sequenced with the Oncomine TCR Beta short-read assay was DNA taken from cultured CD4+ T cells. TCRdb fed the PCR reads into MiXCR, producing one record per CDR3 protein. The table lists about 16,000 distinct CDR3 sequences, roughly 61% of them singletons, with over 8.5% in the top ten. Treatment of the sample: approximately nine-day PBMC culture with coronavirus spike peptide pools or control peptides (ViraFEST assay). Antigens for these TCRs are unknown. Sequenced sample: CD4+ T cells from blood, cultured in vitro. These receptors originate from a human donor who had recovered from COVID-19.

The CDR3 DNA reads TGTGCCAGCAGCGGACAGGTATACGAGCAGTACTTC. Protein product: CASSGQVYEQYF. This sequence joins TRBV2 and TRBJ2-7; 7 nucleotides align to TRBD1. This CDR3 region has 12 residues. The germline CDR1 and CDR2 sequences are SNHLY and FYNNEI. The V and J ends lost 6 bases and 4 bases, in that order; junction bases with no gene match: 3.

This rearrangement joins TRBV7-2 to TRBJ2-7; D unclear. CDR3 length equals 11 residues. V gave up 5 bases and J gave up 3 bases, with 5 bases separating them. Germline V gene data show CDR1 as SGHTA and CDR2 as FQGNSA. The CDR3 sequence is CASSGHYEQYF. In DNA form, the CDR3 reads TGTGCCAGCAGCGGCCACTACGAGCAGTACTTC.

The chain links TRBV24-1 to TRBJ2-5, with a tentative D call TRBD1 (5 bases). V was cut by 3 bases and J by 5 bases, with 15 bases left in between. There are 15 residues in the CDR3. Germline lookup yields CDR1 KGHDR and CDR2 SFDVKD. Here the CDR3 DNA reads TGTGCCACCAGTGATAGAGGTAGGGGAAGGGAGACCCAGTACTTC. This sequence encodes CATSDRGRGRETQYF.

There are a few counts of this clonotype. This chain joins TRBV27 and TRBJ1-6, with no clear D. Germline CDR1 MNHEY, CDR2 SMNVEV (reference sequence). The germline V and J ends were trimmed by 6 bases and 10 bases, with 16 bases remaining between them. The CDR3 contains 14 residues. The DNA of the CDR3 is TGTGCCAGCAGATCCGGGCTCGAAGGATCACCCCTCCACTTT. Translating gives CASRSGLEGSPLHF.